This T cell receptor beta chain was retrieved from a study of neurological immune-mediated disorders. This clonotype was found many times. Its target is unknown. V lost 0 bases to trimming and J lost 7 bases, with 9 bases between them. This CDR3 spans 14 amino acids. The germline CDR1 and CDR2 sequences are MNHEY and SVGAGI. Via MiXCR, TCRdb re-called the 5' RACE reads, giving one row per CDR3 protein. This sample has tens of thousands of distinct CDR3 sequences, with 3% to 4% found just once. Study-wide points: The most TCR clonal expansion was seen in HTLV-1-associated myelopathy, and the least was seen in multiple sclerosis, which fell below healthy controls. CDR3 amino acid sequences found in expanded clones were never shared across subjects, suggesting private repertoires in all groups. Phylogenetically, 18 of 34 multiple sclerosis patients' repertoires fell into one related-CDR3 cluster, a possible signature.

Sequenced material: CD4+ T cells from blood. The sequence was obtained from a woman aged 35 to 49 with multiple sclerosis. This chain uses TRBV6-5 with TRBJ2-2; tentative D call: TRBD2 (5 bases). The CDR3 nucleotides read TGTGCCAGCAGTTACTCGAGCGGAAACGGGGAGCTGTTTTTT. This gives the protein CASSYSSGNGELFF.